This passage covers 19 T cell receptor beta chains from one sample sequenced in a study of blood T cell repertoires in COVID-19. Clones were read by immunoSEQ multiplex PCR, and TCRdb kept only the in-frame ones, dropping some. This sample yields fewer than 100,000 clones, of which around 91% are seen a single time; under 2% belongs to the top ten. The source material was peripheral blood. These receptors originate from a woman aged 50 to 60 in a cohort sampled during active COVID-19.

Written as DNA, the CDR3 is TGTGCCAGCAGTGAATTCGATCCTAGCGGTTACAATGAGCAGTTCTTC. Translating gives CASSEFDPSGYNEQFF. This rearrangement joins TRBV6-1 to TRBJ2-1; 7 bases map to TRBD2. This CDR3 has 16 residues. Looked up from germline, CDR1 is MNHNS and CDR2 is SASEGT. V lost 2 bases and J lost 4; bases outside the gene matches: 8.

The chain uses TRBV24-1 and TRBJ2-5; perhaps TRBD2 as D (6 bases). V was shortened by 3 bases and J by 4 bases, with 17 bases between the two germline ends. The CDR3 loop spans 16 amino acids. Germline CDR1 is KGHDR and CDR2 is SFDVKD. CDR3 bases: TGTGCCACCAGTGATCCCGCCCTGACCGGGGGAGAGACCCAGTACTTC. As protein: CATSDPALTGGETQYF.

The J gene is TRBJ1-1, the V gene TRBV3-1 (or the pseudogene TRBV3-2), with D perhaps TRBD1 (6 bases). The CDR3 runs to 12 residues. Germline V gene data show CDR1 as LGHDT and CDR2 as YNNKEL (reference sequence). V was clipped by 3 bases and J by 11 bases, with 13 bases between them. CDR3 DNA: TGTGCCAGCAGCCAGGGGCCAGGGGCGGCTTTCTTT. It specifies CASSQGPGAAFF.

The chain is built from TRBV6-1 and TRBJ2-3; 8 positions match TRBD1. The CDR3 runs to 14 residues. The trim removed 3 bases at V and 4 bases at J, leaving 3 bases unmatched. The germline CDR1 and CDR2 sequences are MNHNS and SASEGT. The CDR3 loop is CASSDRGQSDTQYF. Here the CDR3 DNA reads TGTGCCAGCAGTGACAGGGGGCAGTCAGATACGCAGTATTTT.

The chain recombines TRBV7-9 with TRBJ1-2; TRBD1 agrees at 8 bases. The CDR3 has 15 amino acids. V dropped 1 base and J dropped 6; count of bases not matched to a gene: 7. Germline CDR1 SEHNR, CDR2 FQNEAQ (reference sequence). The CDR3 coding sequence is TGTGCCAGCAGCTTAGGAGGGCAGGGGGCAAATGGCTACACCTTC. This gives the protein CASSLGGQGANGYTF.

The rearrangement joins TRBV2 to TRBJ2-2; 8 bases are a match to TRBD1. Germline values: CDR1 SNHLY, CDR2 FYNNEI. Trimming took 9 bases from V and 5 from J; bases not matched to a gene: 14. The CDR3 length is 16 residues. CDR3 DNA: TGTGCCAGTACCCGGGAACAGGGGGTCATGACCGGGGAGCTGTTTTTT. Translated, it gives CASTREQGVMTGELFF.

J is TRBJ2-7 and V is TRBV2; D perhaps matches TRBD2 (6 bases). The germline CDR1 and CDR2 sequences are SNHLY and FYNNEI. This CDR3 region has 15 residues. CDR3 sequence (DNA): TGTGCGCTAAGTAGGGACTTTCAATTCCGAAACGAGCAGTACTTC. As protein: CALSRDFQFRNEQYF.

V usage is TRBV5-1 and J usage is TRBJ2-3, with D uncertain. The CDR3 covers 15 residues. Trimming took off 0 bases at V and 0 bases at J, with 8 bases between the two ends. CDR1 and CDR2 from the germline V gene are SGHRS and YFSETQ. The CDR3 loop reads CASSLAGYSTDTQYF. Written as DNA, the CDR3 is TGCGCCAGCAGCTTGGCGGGTTATAGCACAGATACGCAGTATTTT.

This clone appeared a single time. The chain recombines TRBV28 with TRBJ1-5, with D hard to call. The V end lost 0 bases, the J end lost 6 bases, and 3 bases lay between the germline ends. The length of the CDR3 is 12 residues. Germline values: CDR1 MDHEN, CDR2 SYDVKM. The CDR3 sequence: CASSLWSQPQHF. The CDR3 nucleotides are TGTGCCAGCAGTTTATGGAGTCAGCCCCAGCATTTT.

In this sample, this clone turned up once. V gene TRBV15 combines with J gene TRBJ1-2; 8 nucleotides match TRBD1. From germline, CDR1 is LNHNV and CDR2 YYDKDF (reference sequence). This CDR3 comprises 15 residues. The trim removed 0 bases at V and 7 bases at J, leaving 7 bases unmatched. CDR3 coding DNA: TGTGCCACCAGCAGAGATTTGACAGGGGTAGGTGGCTACACCTTC. Translated, it gives CATSRDLTGVGGYTF.

V and J are TRBV15 and TRBJ2-4; perhaps TRBD1 as D (5 bases). This CDR3 spans 15 amino acids. The V end lost 4 bases, the J end lost 0 bases, and 10 bases lay between the germline ends. Germline-derived CDR1 and CDR2 are LNHNV and YYDKDF (reference sequence). CDR3 nucleotides: TGTGCCACCAGCACCGGACACCGAGCCAAAAACATTCAGTACTTC. Its protein product is CATSTGHRAKNIQYF.

This clone was recorded only once. The V call is TRBV7-9, the J call TRBJ1-1; no clear D. Germline lookup yields CDR1 SEHNR and CDR2 FQNEAQ (reference sequence). This CDR3 spans 12 amino acids. Deletions cut 5 bases from V and 8 bases from J, with 12 bases between. The CDR3 is CASSPGPSEAFF. The CDR3 coding sequence is TGTGCCAGCAGCCCGGGTCCTTCGGAAGCTTTCTTT.

The V gene is TRBV5-1, the J gene TRBJ2-7, with 12 bases matching TRBD2. The CDR3 sequence is 18 residues long. Germline CDR1 and CDR2: SGHRS and YFSETQ. V lost 2 bases, J lost 2 bases, and 11 bases stayed unmatched. As DNA, the CDR3 is TGCGCCAGCAGCTTTCTCCCCCGACTAGCGGGAGTGACCTACGAGCAGTACTTC. It specifies CASSFLPRLAGVTYEQYF. Filled out from reference TRBV5-1 and TRBJ2-7, the complete variable domain reads KAGVTQTPRYLIKTRGQQVTLSCSPISGHRSVSWYQQTPGQGLQFLFEYFSETQRNKGNFPGRFSGRQFSNSRSEMNVSTLELGDSALYLCASSFLPRLAGVTYEQYFGPGTRLTVT.

The rearrangement joins TRBV6-2 or TRBV6-3 to TRBJ2-3; 10 nucleotides match TRBD2. Germline V CDR1 and CDR2: MNHEY, SVGEGT. The CDR3 length is 17 residues. Trimming at V came to 5 bases and at J to 0 bases, leaving 8 bases not matched to a gene. Written as DNA, the CDR3 is TGTGCCAGCAGTACCCTAACTAGCGGGGTAAGCACAGATACGCAGTATTTT. Its translation is CASSTLTSGVSTDTQYF.

The V call is TRBV12-3 or TRBV12-4, the J call TRBJ2-5; the D is unclear. The germline V and J ends were trimmed by 7 bases and 4 bases, with 13 bases remaining between them. This CDR3 has 13 amino acids. The CDR3 sequence: CASTSTPAETQYF. The CDR3 nucleotides are TGTGCCAGCACCTCTACCCCCGCAGAGACCCAGTACTTC.

This clone was detected once. In DNA form, the CDR3 reads TGTGCCACCAGCACCAGACAGGGGTCAGTGACAGATACGCAGTATTTT. It translates to CATSTRQGSVTDTQYF. The V call is TRBV15, the J call TRBJ2-3; 8 positions match TRBD1. V dropped 4 bases and J dropped 3; count of bases not matched to a gene: 9. The CDR3 loop spans 16 amino acids. Germline V gene data show CDR1 as LNHNV and CDR2 as YYDKDF (reference sequence).

The chain employs TRBV4-1 and TRBJ1-2, with a possible D match to TRBD1 (5 bases). CDR1 and CDR2 (germline): MGHRA, YSYEKL. V gave up 0 bases and J gave up 4 bases, with 12 bases separating them. This CDR3 region has 15 residues. CDR3 residues: CASSQEPGEAYGYTF. CDR3 nucleotides: TGCGCCAGCAGCCAAGAACCGGGGGAGGCCTATGGCTACACCTTC.

The chain uses TRBV6-2 or TRBV6-3 and TRBJ2-7, with D possibly matching TRBD2 (6 bases). Germline V gene data show CDR1 as MNHEY and CDR2 as SVGEGT. This CDR3 is built from 14 residues. Trimming removed 2 bases from V and 4 bases from J, with 12 bases in between. CDR3 bases: TGTGCCAGCAGTTACGAGGCTAGCGAATACGAGCAGTACTTC. Protein: CASSYEASEYEQYF.

This chain uses TRBV29-1 with TRBJ2-3, with D perhaps matching TRBD2 (5 bases). Trimming shortened V by 6 bases and J by 0 bases, and 13 bases separated the two germline ends. CDR1 is SQVTM, CDR2 ANQGSEA, per germline. This CDR3 is 14 amino acids long. CDR3 nucleotides: TGCAGCGTCCAGAGGAGGTCGAGCACAGATACGCAGTATTTT. Protein product: CSVQRRSSTDTQYF.